This is a list of T cell receptor beta chains from one sample in a study of T cells in Graves' hyperthyroidism and ophthalmopathy. Each CDR3 protein gets one entry after TCRdb re-called the multiplex PCR reads with MiXCR. The sample shows some 460,000 distinct CDR3 sequences, roughly 14% of them seen only once. Specimen: blood. These receptors all stem from a woman under 30 with Graves' hyperthyroidism. Each CDR3 is given with its conserved first and last residue. A D gene is named only where the DNA matches it firmly. Clone sizes are given selectively: once, few, many, or a class where the clone is expanded.

D gene	V gene	clone size	J gene	CDR3 DNA	CDR3 protein
NA	TRBV28	many	TRBJ1-2	TGTGCCAGCAGGCAAGATTCAAACGGGCTGGGCTACACCTTC	CASRQDSNGLGYTF
NA	TRBV20-1	few	TRBJ1-5	TGCAGTGCTAAGCGGACAGCGCGGGGCAATCAGCCCCAGCATTTT	CSAKRTARGNQPQHF
NA	TRBV20-1	NA	TRBJ1-1	TGCAGTGCTAGAGGTTGGCCAGGGAAGGACACTGAAGCTTTCTTT	CSARGWPGKDTEAFF
NA	TRBV12-3/TRBV12-4	many	TRBJ1-6	TGTGCCAGCAGTTTAGGGAGGTATTCACCCCTCCACTTT	CASSLGRYSPLHF
NA	TRBV19	NA	TRBJ1-2	TGTGCCAGCCGACAGAGAAGCTATGGCTACACCTTC	CASRQRSYGYTF
NA	TRBV7-4	NA	TRBJ1-5	TGTGCCAGCAGCTTTGACTGCCAGAGCAATCAGCCCCAGCATTTT	CASSFDCQSNQPQHF
TRBD1	TRBV7-2	many	TRBJ1-5	TGTGCCAGCAGCTCAAGACAGGGGAGGAACCAGCCCCAGCATTTT	CASSSRQGRNQPQHF
NA	TRBV20-1	NA	TRBJ1-1	TGCAGTGCTAGACGCAGGGTGGGGGGGAACACTGAAGCTTTCTTT	CSARRRVGGNTEAFF
TRBD2	TRBV4-1	NA	TRBJ2-2	TGCGCCAGCAGCCAAGGGCGGGAGGGGTACGTGGACACCGGGGAGCTGTTTTTT	CASSQGREGYVDTGELFF
NA	TRBV7-2	once	TRBJ2-5	TGTGCCAGCAGCTCGACTAGTACGTGGGAGACCCAGTACTTC	CASSSTSTWETQYF
TRBD1	TRBV18	NA	TRBJ2-3	TGTGCCAGCTCACACCTACGGACAGGGCACACAGATACGCAGTATTTT	CASSHLRTGHTDTQYF
NA	TRBV6-2/TRBV6-3	NA	TRBJ2-5	TGTGCCAGCAAGAGGGAGACCCAGTACTTC	CASKRETQYF
NA	TRBV20-1	NA	TRBJ1-6	TGCAGTGCTAGAGATTCGGCGGGATCACCCCTCCACTTT	CSARDSAGSPLHF
TRBD1	TRBV6-2/TRBV6-3	many	TRBJ1-5	TGTGCCAGCAGTTACGGGACAGGGGGCTTCAATCAGCCCCAGCATTTT	CASSYGTGGFNQPQHF
NA	TRBV2	NA	TRBJ1-5	TGTGCCGGCAGAATAAGACAGGCTGCTAATCAGCCCCAGCATTTT	CAGRIRQAANQPQHF
TRBD1	TRBV7-6	many	TRBJ2-1	TGTGCCAGCAGCGGCGGGACAGGGGGGTACAATGAGCAGTTCTTC	CASSGGTGGYNEQFF
NA	TRBV12-3/TRBV12-4	few	TRBJ1-1	TGTGCCAGCACCCGGACCTCTACGACATCTGAAGCTTTCTTT	CASTRTSTTSEAFF
TRBD1	TRBV20-1	many	TRBJ2-6	TGCAGTGCTAGAGAATCCTCCGGGACAGGATTCTTATCTGGGGCCAACGTCCTGACTTTC	CSARESSGTGFLSGANVLTF
NA	TRBV5-1	many	TRBJ1-1	TGCGCCAGCAGCAGGGGGATTGGGAACACTGAAGCTTTCTTT	CASSRGIGNTEAFF
NA	TRBV3-1	few	TRBJ1-1	TGTGCCAGCAGCCAAGACTCGGGGGGGGCAACTGAAGCTTTCTTT	CASSQDSGGATEAFF
NA	TRBV7-2	NA	TRBJ2-2	TGTGCCAGCAGGAAGTACACCGGGGAGCTGTTTTTT	CASRKYTGELFF
TRBD1	TRBV14	many	TRBJ1-2	TGTGCCAGCAGCCGAGGACAGGGGGCCTATGGCTACACCTTC	CASSRGQGAYGYTF
NA	TRBV18	many	TRBJ2-3	TGTGCCAGCTCACCAGCTAGCACAGATACGCAGTATTTT	CASSPASTDTQYF
NA	TRBV27	many	TRBJ1-5	TGTGCCAGCAGTTCCAACAGAGATAGCAATCAGCCCCAGCATTTT	CASSSNRDSNQPQHF
NA	TRBV2	many	TRBJ1-1	TGTGCCAGCGGCCTGGACAGAGTAAAGACTGAAGCTTTCTTT	CASGLDRVKTEAFF
NA	TRBV11-2	many	TRBJ1-2	TGTGCCAGCAGCTTATACCCCCGGGACCCGACCTCTAACTATGGCTACACCTTC	CASSLYPRDPTSNYGYTF
TRBD2	TRBV27	many	TRBJ2-7	TGTGCCAGCGGGAGACTAGCAGGTGTCTACGAGCAGTACTTC	CASGRLAGVYEQYF
NA	TRBV7-2	many	TRBJ1-2	TGTGCCAGCAGCTTTTTGGGAGGGGTTGGCTACACCTTC	CASSFLGGVGYTF
NA	TRBV18	many	TRBJ2-7	TGTGCCAGCTCACGTTCTCGGGACACCGCCTACGAGCAGTACTTC	CASSRSRDTAYEQYF
NA	TRBV3-1	few	TRBJ2-7	TGTGCCAGCAGCCAATCGGTTCTCTACGAGCAGTACTTC	CASSQSVLYEQYF
TRBD1	TRBV5-5	NA	TRBJ1-6	TGTGCCAGCAGCCCACGACAGGGCATCGTTAATTCACCCCTCCACTTT	CASSPRQGIVNSPLHF
TRBD1	TRBV7-9	NA	TRBJ1-1	TGTGCCAGCAGGACAGGGGAGGCGAACACTGAAGCTTTCTTT	CASRTGEANTEAFF
NA	TRBV3-1	many	TRBJ1-4	TGTGCCAGCAGCCAAACACATCACGGGGGGGCCCGTGAAAAACTGTTTTTT	CASSQTHHGGAREKLFF
NA	TRBV5-1	few	TRBJ2-1	TGCGCCAGCAGCTCCCCGGGGCCCTCGAATGAGCAGTTCTTC	CASSSPGPSNEQFF
TRBD2	TRBV6-2/TRBV6-3	NA	TRBJ2-4	TGTGCCAGCAGCGGCCGAATGCTTAGCGGGGCGAACATTCAGTACTTC	CASSGRMLSGANIQYF
NA	TRBV7-6	many	TRBJ2-7	TGTGCCAGCAGCGCAGCTGGGGGGACAGCCTACGAGCAGTACTTC	CASSAAGGTAYEQYF
TRBD1	TRBV5-1	NA	TRBJ1-2	TGCGCCAGCAGCTTGGCAAGTACAGGGGGCGATGTCTATGGCTACACCTTC	CASSLASTGGDVYGYTF
TRBD1	TRBV24-1	few	TRBJ2-3	TGTGCCACCAGTGATTTGGGACAGGGGAGCACAGATACGCAGTATTTT	CATSDLGQGSTDTQYF
NA	TRBV7-2	few	TRBJ2-7	TGTGCCAGCAGCTTCCGGGACACACTTAGGGAGCAGTACTTC	CASSFRDTLREQYF
TRBD2	TRBV20-1	many	TRBJ2-3	TGCAGTGCTAGGGCCTCAGTAGCGGGAGCTCAAGATACGCAGTATTTT	CSARASVAGAQDTQYF
NA	TRBV19	few	TRBJ1-1	TGTGCCAGTAGTATTCAGGGAGACACTGAAGCTTTCTTT	CASSIQGDTEAFF
TRBD2	TRBV9	NA	TRBJ2-3	TGTGCCAGCAGCGTAGTAGGACTAGCGGGGGGGCCGACAGATACGCAGTATTTT	CASSVVGLAGGPTDTQYF
TRBD2	TRBV6-1	many	TRBJ2-1	TGTGCCAGCACCCCCGGGACTAGCGGGTCCAATGAGCAGTTCTTC	CASTPGTSGSNEQFF
NA	TRBV12-3/TRBV12-4	many	TRBJ2-7	TGTGCCAGCAGTTTTGGAGGGGCCTCCGTGGGGGAGCAGTACTTC	CASSFGGASVGEQYF
NA	TRBV18	many	TRBJ2-1	TGTGCCAGCTCACCGCAGACCGTCCCTACCTACAATGAGCAGTTCTTC	CASSPQTVPTYNEQFF
NA	TRBV5-1	many	TRBJ1-4	TGCGCCAGCAGCTCGGGGAAGGGGGATGAAAAACTGTTTTTT	CASSSGKGDEKLFF
NA	TRBV5-1	many	TRBJ2-2	TGCGCCAGCAGCCCGGACTACCGCACCGGGGAGCTGTTTTTT	CASSPDYRTGELFF
TRBD2	TRBV27	many	TRBJ2-1	TGTGCCAGCAGTTTCCTCGGGGGGGGGCACAATGAGCAGTTCTTC	CASSFLGGGHNEQFF
TRBD2	TRBV6-2/TRBV6-3	many	TRBJ2-5	TGTGCCAGCACCTTAAACGGGGCGGGGGGCCAAGAGACCCAGTACTTC	CASTLNGAGGQETQYF
NA	TRBV20-1	many	TRBJ2-5	TGCAGTGTAGCTCCCACTCAAGAGACCCAGTACTTC	CSVAPTQETQYF
NA	TRBV20-1	few	TRBJ1-3	TGCAGTGCTACCGCCCTGGACGGTAGCTCTGGAGACACCATATATTTT	CSATALDGSSGDTIYF
TRBD1	TRBV20-1	many	TRBJ2-1	TGCAGTGCTAGAGTAGGGCAGGGGGTAGGCAATGAGCAGTTCTTC	CSARVGQGVGNEQFF
TRBD2	TRBV11-2	many	TRBJ2-1	TGTGCCAGCACCCGGACTAGCGTGACCTACAATGAGCAGTTCTTC	CASTRTSVTYNEQFF
TRBD1	TRBV2	many	TRBJ2-3	TGTGCCAGCAGTGAAGACAGGGGGCGGGATACGCAGTATTTT	CASSEDRGRDTQYF
NA	TRBV6-1	few	TRBJ2-4	TGTGCCAGCAGCCGAGGGGCTCCGGTTCAGGACATTCAGTACTTC	CASSRGAPVQDIQYF
TRBD2	TRBV5-1	NA	TRBJ2-1	TGCGCCAGCAGCTTGATGGCTAGCGGGGAGGGGGGGAGCTCCTACAATGAGCAGTTCTTC	CASSLMASGEGGSSYNEQFF
NA	TRBV3-1	many	TRBJ2-4	TGTGCCAGCAGCCACGAGGGGCTTGGCAAAAACATTCAGTACTTC	CASSHEGLGKNIQYF